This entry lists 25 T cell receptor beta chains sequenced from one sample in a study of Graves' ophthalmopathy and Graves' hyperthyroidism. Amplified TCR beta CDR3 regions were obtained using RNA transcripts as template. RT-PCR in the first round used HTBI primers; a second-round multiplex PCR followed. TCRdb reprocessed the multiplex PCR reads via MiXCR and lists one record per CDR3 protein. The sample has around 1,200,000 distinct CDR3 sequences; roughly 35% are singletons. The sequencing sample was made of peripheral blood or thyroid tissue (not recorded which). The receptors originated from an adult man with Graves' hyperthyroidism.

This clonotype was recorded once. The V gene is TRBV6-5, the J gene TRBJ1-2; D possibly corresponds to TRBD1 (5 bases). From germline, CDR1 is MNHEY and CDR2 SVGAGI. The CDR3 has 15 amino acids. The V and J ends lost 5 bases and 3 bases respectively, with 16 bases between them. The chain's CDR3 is CASSDDSWGHYGYTF. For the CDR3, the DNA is TGTGCCAGCAGTGACGACAGTTGGGGACACTATGGCTACACCTTC.

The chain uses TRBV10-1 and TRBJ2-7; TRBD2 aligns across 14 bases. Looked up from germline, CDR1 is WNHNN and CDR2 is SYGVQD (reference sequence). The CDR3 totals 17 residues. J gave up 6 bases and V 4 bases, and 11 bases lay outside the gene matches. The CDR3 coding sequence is TGCGCCAGCAGTGCCGGACTAGCGGGAGGCTACGGATGCGAGCAGTACTTC. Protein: CASSAGLAGGYGCEQYF.

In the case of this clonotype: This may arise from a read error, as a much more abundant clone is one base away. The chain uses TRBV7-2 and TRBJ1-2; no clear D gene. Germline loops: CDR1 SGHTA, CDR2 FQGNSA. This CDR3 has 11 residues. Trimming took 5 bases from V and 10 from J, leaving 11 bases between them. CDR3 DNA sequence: TGTGCCAGCAGCCTCCCCGGTGACTACACCTTC. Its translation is CASSLPGDYTF. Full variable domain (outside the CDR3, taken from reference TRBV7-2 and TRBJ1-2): GAGVSQSPSNKVTEKGKDVELRCDPISGHTALYWYRQSLGQGLEFLIYFQGNSAPDKSGLPSDRFSAERTGGSVSTLTIQRTQQEDSAVYLCASSLPGDYTFGSGTRLTVV.

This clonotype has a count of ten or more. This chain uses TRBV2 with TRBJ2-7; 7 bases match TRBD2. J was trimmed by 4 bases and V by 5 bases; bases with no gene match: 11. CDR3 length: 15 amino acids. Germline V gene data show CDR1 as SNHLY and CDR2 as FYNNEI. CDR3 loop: CASSRSSLAEYEQYF. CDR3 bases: TGTGCCAGCAGTCGAAGCTCTCTAGCGGAGTACGAGCAGTACTTC.

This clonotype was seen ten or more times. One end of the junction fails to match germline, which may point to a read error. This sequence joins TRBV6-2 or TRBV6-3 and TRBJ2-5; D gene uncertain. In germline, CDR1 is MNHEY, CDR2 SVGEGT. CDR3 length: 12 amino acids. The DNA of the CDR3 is TGTGCCAGCAGTCACTCGGCGGAGACCCAGTACTTC. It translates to CASSHSAETQYF.

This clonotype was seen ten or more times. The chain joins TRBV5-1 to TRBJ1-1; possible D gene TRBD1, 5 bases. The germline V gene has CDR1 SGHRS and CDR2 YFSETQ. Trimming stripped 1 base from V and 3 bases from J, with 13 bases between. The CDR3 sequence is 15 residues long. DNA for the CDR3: TGCGCCAGCAGCTTGCAGGTGGGACGGGACACTGAAGCTTTCTTT. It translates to CASSLQVGRDTEAFF.

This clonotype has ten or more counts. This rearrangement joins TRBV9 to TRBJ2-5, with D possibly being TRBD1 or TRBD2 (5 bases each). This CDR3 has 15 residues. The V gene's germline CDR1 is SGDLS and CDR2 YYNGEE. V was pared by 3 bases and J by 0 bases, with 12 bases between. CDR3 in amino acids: CASSETGTDQETQYF. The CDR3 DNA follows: TGTGCCAGCAGCGAGACCGGGACGGACCAAGAGACCCAGTACTTC.

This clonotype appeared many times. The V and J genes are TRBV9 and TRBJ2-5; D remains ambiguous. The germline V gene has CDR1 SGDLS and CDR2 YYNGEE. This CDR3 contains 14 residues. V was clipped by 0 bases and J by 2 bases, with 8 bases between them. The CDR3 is CASSVDVRQETQYF. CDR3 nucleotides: TGTGCCAGCAGCGTAGATGTAAGACAAGAGACCCAGTACTTC. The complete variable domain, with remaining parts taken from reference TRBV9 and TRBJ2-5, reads DSGVTQTPKHLITATGQRVTLRCSPRSGDLSVYWYQQSLDQGLQFLIQYYNGEERAKGNILERFSAQQFPDLHSELNLSSLELGDSALYFCASSVDVRQETQYFGPGTRLLVL.

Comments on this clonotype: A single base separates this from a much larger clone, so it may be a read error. In nucleotides, the CDR3 is TGTGTCAGCAGGGGGACAGGGGGCGATCAGCCCCAGCATTTT. This codes for CVSRGTGGDQPQHF. This chain uses TRBV12-3 or TRBV12-4 with TRBJ1-5; 12 nucleotides align to TRBD1. The CDR3 loop spans 14 amino acids.

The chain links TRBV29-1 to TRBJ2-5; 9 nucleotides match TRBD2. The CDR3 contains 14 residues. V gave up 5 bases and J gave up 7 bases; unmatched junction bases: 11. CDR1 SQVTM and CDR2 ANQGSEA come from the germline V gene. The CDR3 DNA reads TGCAGCGTTCCGGCGGGAGGGTCCGCAAGGACCCAGTACTTC. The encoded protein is CSVPAGGSARTQYF. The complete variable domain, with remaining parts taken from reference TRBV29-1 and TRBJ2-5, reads SAVISQKPSRDICQRGTSLTIQCQVDSQVTMMFWYRQQPGQSLTLIATANQGSEATYESGFVIDKFPISRPNLTFSTLTVSNMSPEDSSIYLCSVPAGGSARTQYFGPGTRLLVL.

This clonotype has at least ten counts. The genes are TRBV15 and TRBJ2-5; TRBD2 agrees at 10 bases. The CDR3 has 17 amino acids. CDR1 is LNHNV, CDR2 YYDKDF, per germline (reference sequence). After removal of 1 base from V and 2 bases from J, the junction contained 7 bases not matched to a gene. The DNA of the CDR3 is TGTGCCACCAGCAGAGTTCTAGCGGGGGACCCACAAGAGACCCAGTACTTC. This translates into CATSRVLAGDPQETQYF. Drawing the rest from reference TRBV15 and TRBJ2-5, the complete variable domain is DAMVIQNPRYQVTQFGKPVTLSCSQTLNHNVMYWYQQKSSQAPKLLFHYYDKDFNNEADTPDNFQSRRPNTSFCFLDIRSPGLGDTAMYLCATSRVLAGDPQETQYFGPGTRLLVL.

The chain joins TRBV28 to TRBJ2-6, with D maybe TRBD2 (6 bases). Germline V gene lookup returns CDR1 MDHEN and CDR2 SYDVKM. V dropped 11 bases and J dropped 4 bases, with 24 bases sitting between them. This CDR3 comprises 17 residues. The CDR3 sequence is CASLDRGYAGGANVLTF. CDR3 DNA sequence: TGTGCCTCCCTCGACCGGGGTTATGCGGGAGGGGCCAACGTCCTGACTTTC.

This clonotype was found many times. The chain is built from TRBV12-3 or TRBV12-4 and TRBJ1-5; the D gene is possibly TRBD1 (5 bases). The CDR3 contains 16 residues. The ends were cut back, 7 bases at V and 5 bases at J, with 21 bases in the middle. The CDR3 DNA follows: TGTGCCAGCAAGAAGGGGTCATCCCGGGAGGATCAGCCCCAGCATTTT. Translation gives CASKKGSSREDQPQHF.

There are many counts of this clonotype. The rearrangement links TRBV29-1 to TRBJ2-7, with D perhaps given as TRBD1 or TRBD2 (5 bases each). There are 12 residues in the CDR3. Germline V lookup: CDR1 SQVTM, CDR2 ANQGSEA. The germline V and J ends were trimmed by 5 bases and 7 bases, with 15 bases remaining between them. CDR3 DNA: TGCAGCGTTCAGCGTCGGGACGAGGAGCAGTACTTC. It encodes CSVQRRDEEQYF.

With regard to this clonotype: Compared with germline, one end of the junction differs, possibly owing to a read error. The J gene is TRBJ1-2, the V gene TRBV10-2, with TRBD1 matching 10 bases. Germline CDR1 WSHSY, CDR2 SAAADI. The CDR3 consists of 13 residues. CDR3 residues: CASSATRDRGNTF. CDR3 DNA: TGTGCCAGCAGCGCGACCCGGGACAGGGGAAACACCTTC.

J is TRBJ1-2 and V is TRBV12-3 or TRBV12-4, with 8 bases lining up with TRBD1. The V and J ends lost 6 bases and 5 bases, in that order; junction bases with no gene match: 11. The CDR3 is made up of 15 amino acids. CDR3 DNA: TGTGCCAGCAGCAAAACCTTGGACAGGGCGTATGGCTACACCTTC. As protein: CASSKTLDRAYGYTF.

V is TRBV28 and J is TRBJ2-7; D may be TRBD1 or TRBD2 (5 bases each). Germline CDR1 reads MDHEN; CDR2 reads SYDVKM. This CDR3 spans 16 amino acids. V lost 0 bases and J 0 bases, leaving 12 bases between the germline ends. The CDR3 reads CASSLWGQGRSYEQYF. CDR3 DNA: TGTGCCAGCAGTTTATGGGGCCAGGGACGCTCCTACGAGCAGTACTTC.

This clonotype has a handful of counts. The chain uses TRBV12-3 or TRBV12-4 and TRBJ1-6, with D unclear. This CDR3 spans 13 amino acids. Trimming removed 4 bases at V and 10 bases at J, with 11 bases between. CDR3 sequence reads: CASSYGRRSPLHF. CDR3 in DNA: TGTGCCAGCAGTTACGGAAGGCGGTCACCCCTCCACTTT.

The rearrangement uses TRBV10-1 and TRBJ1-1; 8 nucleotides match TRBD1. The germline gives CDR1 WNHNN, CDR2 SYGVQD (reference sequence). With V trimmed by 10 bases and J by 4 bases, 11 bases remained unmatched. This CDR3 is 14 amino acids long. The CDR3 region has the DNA TGCGCCATCTGCCAGGGGGCGTGGAGCACTGAAGCTTTCTTT. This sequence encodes CAICQGAWSTEAFF.

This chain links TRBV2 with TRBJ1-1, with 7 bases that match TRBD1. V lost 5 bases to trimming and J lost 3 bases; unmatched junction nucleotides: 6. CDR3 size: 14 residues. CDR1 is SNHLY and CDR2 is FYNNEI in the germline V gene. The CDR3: CASSTGQEYTEAFF. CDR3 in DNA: TGTGCCAGCAGTACAGGACAGGAATACACTGAAGCTTTCTTT.

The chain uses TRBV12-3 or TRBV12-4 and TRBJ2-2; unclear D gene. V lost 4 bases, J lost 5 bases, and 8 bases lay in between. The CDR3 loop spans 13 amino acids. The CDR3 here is CASSSTRTGELFF. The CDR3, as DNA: TGTGCCAGCAGTTCCACTCGAACCGGGGAGCTGTTTTTT.

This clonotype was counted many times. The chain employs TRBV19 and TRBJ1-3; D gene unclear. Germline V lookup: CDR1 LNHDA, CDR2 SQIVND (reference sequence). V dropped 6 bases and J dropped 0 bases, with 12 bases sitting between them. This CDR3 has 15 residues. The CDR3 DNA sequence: TGTGCCAGTAGGATCAACTCAAACTCTGGAAACACCATATATTTT. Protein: CASRINSNSGNTIYF. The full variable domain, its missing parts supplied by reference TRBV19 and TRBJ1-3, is DGGITQSPKYLFRKEGQNVTLSCEQNLNHDAMYWYRQDPGQGLRLIYYSQIVNDFQKGDIAEGYSVSREKKESFPLTVTSAQKNPTAFYLCASRINSNSGNTIYFGEGSWLTVV.

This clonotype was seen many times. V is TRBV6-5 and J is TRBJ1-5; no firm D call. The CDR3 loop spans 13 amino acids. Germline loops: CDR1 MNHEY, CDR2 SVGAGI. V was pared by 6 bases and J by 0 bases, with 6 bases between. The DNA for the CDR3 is TGTGCCAGCAGGAGTTTTAGCAATCAGCCCCAGCATTTT. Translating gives CASRSFSNQPQHF.

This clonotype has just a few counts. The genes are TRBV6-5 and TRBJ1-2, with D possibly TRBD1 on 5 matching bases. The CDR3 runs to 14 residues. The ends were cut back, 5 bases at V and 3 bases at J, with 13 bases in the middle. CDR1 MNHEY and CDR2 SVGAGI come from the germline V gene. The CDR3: CASSVPSQDYGYTF. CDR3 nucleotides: TGTGCCAGCAGTGTCCCGTCACAGGACTATGGCTACACCTTC.

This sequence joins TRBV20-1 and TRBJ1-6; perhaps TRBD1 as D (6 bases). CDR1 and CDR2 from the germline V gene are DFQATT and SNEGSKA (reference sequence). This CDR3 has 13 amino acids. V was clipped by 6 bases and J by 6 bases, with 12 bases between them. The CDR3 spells CSAVGQLNSPLHF. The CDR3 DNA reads TGCAGTGCCGTAGGACAGCTTAATTCACCCCTCCACTTT.